Listed below are T cell receptor beta chains from one sample, sequenced in a study of blood T cells in healthy people across ages. TCRdb re-derived calls from the 5' RACE reads in MiXCR, one entry per CDR3 protein. The sample records about 720,000 distinct CDR3 sequences, roughly 20% being singletons. The sequenced material came from blood. These receptors were obtained from a man between 65 and 85 years old in good health. CDR3s include the opening cysteine and the closing phenylalanine or tryptophan. D genes are given only for firm matches. Clone sizes are given selectively: once, few, many, or a class where the clone is expanded.

V	D	J	length	size	CDR3	DNA
TRBV3-1	TRBD1	TRBJ2-5	15	NA	CASSQRTGDQETQYF	TGTGCCAGCAGCCAGCGGACAGGGGACCAAGAGACCCAGTACTTC
TRBV28	NA	TRBJ2-7	15	NA	CASSSPARAGYEQYF	TGTGCCAGCAGTTCCCCGGCCAGGGCGGGGTACGAGCAGTACTTC
TRBV7-2	TRBD2	TRBJ2-4	14	few	CASSLTSGSSIQYF	TGTGCCAGCAGCTTGACTAGCGGGAGTAGTATTCAGTACTTC
TRBV7-2	NA	TRBJ2-3	16	NA	CASSLVGSSSTDTQYF	TGTGCCAGCAGCTTAGTAGGCAGCTCTAGCACAGATACGCAGTATTTT
TRBV4-2	NA	TRBJ1-5	15	few	CASRATGHSNQPQHF	TGTGCCAGCAGAGCGACAGGACATAGCAATCAGCCCCAGCATTTT
TRBV10-3	NA	TRBJ2-1	14	NA	CAISESVGGGEQFF	TGTGCCATCAGTGAGTCGGTGGGGGGCGGTGAGCAGTTCTTC
TRBV11-2	NA	TRBJ1-2	14	NA	CASSYDGFNYGYTF	TGTGCCAGCAGCTACGACGGATTCAACTATGGCTACACCTTC
TRBV12-3/TRBV12-4	TRBD2	TRBJ2-3	17	NA	CASSLARTRGRPDAQYF	TGTGCCAGCAGTTTAGCGCGGACTAGAGGGAGACCCGATGCGCAGTATTTT
TRBV18	TRBD1	TRBJ2-5	14	NA	CASSPGQGGQTQYF	TGTGCCAGCTCACCGGGACAGGGAGGACAGACCCAGTACTTC
TRBV6-5	TRBD1	TRBJ1-2	13	few	CASSETGAWGYTF	TGTGCCAGCAGTGAAACAGGGGCGTGGGGCTACACCTTC
TRBV2	NA	TRBJ2-2	15	NA	CASSEAGSMTGELFF	TGTGCCAGCAGTGAAGCGGGTTCAATGACCGGGGAGCTGTTTTTT
TRBV5-1	TRBD1	TRBJ2-1	15	NA	CASSYSGTGGDEQFF	TGCGCCAGCAGCTACTCCGGGACAGGGGGCGATGAGCAGTTCTTC
TRBV7-3	NA	TRBJ2-1	15	NA	CASSFDSSSYNEQFF	TGTGCCAGCAGCTTCGACTCGAGCTCCTACAATGAGCAGTTCTTC
TRBV7-2	TRBD2	TRBJ2-3	16	NA	CASSDSGRGGTDTQYF	TGTGCCAGCAGCGATAGCGGGAGGGGGGGCACAGATACGCAGTATTTT
TRBV11-2	NA	TRBJ2-5	14	NA	CASSLGAGRETQYF	TGTGCCAGCAGCTTAGGTGCGGGGAGGGAGACCCAGTACTTC
TRBV28	TRBD2	TRBJ2-1	14	few	CASSKGLAKNEQFF	TGTGCCAGCAGCAAAGGACTAGCGAAAAATGAGCAGTTCTTC
TRBV20-1	NA	TRBJ1-5	12	few	CGIGRSNQPQHF	TGCGGGATAGGTCGGAGCAATCAGCCCCAGCATTTT
TRBV20-1	TRBD1	TRBJ2-6	18	many	CSASPIVGTGRGANVLTF	TGCAGTGCTAGTCCGATAGTAGGGACAGGGCGCGGGGCCAACGTCCTGACTTTC
TRBV7-9	NA	TRBJ1-1	12	few	CASSPSSTEAFF	TGTGCCAGCAGCCCAAGCTCCACTGAAGCTTTCTTT
TRBV20-1	TRBD1	TRBJ1-4	13	NA	CSATTGGGEKLFF	TGCAGTGCTACTACAGGGGGCGGTGAAAAACTGTTTTTT
TRBV12-3/TRBV12-4	NA	TRBJ2-1	15	many	CASSLGVAAYNEQFF	TGTGCCAGCAGTTTAGGAGTAGCGGCCTACAATGAGCAGTTCTTC
TRBV12-3/TRBV12-4	NA	TRBJ2-6	14	many	CASSFRTSPNVLTF	TGTGCCAGCAGTTTTAGAACATCCCCGAACGTCCTGACTTTC
TRBV12-3/TRBV12-4	NA	TRBJ2-3	15	NA	CASSPYRTATDTQYF	TGTGCCAGCAGCCCCTACCGGACCGCCACAGATACGCAGTATTTT
TRBV10-3	NA	TRBJ2-4	15	NA	CAISEGELAKNIQYF	TGTGCCATCAGTGAGGGAGAACTAGCCAAAAACATTCAGTACTTC
TRBV25-1	NA	TRBJ2-5	14	NA	CASSEVRVQETQYF	TGTGCCAGCAGTGAAGTCAGGGTACAAGAGACCCAGTACTTC
TRBV20-1	TRBD2	TRBJ2-1	15	NA	CSAREGTRLDDEQFF	TGCAGTGCTAGAGAGGGGACTAGGTTGGACGATGAGCAGTTCTTC
TRBV7-9	TRBD2	TRBJ2-3	17	NA	CASSFYSGGPSTDTQYF	TGTGCCAGCAGCTTCTATAGCGGGGGACCTAGCACAGATACGCAGTATTTT
TRBV7-6	NA	TRBJ2-7	15	NA	CASSLGPKPSYEQYF	TGTGCCAGCAGCTTGGGGCCGAAACCGTCCTACGAGCAGTACTTC
TRBV29-1	NA	TRBJ2-2	13	many	CSVDRGGTGELFF	TGCAGCGTTGACAGGGGGGGAACCGGGGAGCTGTTTTTT
TRBV11-1	NA	TRBJ2-7	15	few	CASSPLARSSYEQCF	TGTGCCAGCAGCCCCCTAGCGAGAAGCTCCTACGAGCAGTGCTTC
TRBV6-1	NA	TRBJ1-2	12	NA	CASSWTDRGYTF	TGTGCCAGCAGTTGGACCGACCGGGGCTACACCTTC
TRBV7-9	NA	TRBJ2-7	14	NA	CASSFGGVGYEQYF	TGTGCCAGCAGCTTCGGGGGAGTTGGCTACGAGCAGTACTTC
TRBV6-1	NA	TRBJ1-2	14	NA	CASSPFLANYGYTF	TGTGCCAGCAGCCCTTTTCTAGCTAACTATGGCTACACCTTC
TRBV12-3/TRBV12-4	NA	TRBJ2-3	18	NA	CASRGLSGLFPSTDTQYF	TGTGCCAGCAGAGGTCTTAGCGGTCTATTTCCTAGCACAGATACGCAGTATTTT
TRBV11-2	NA	TRBJ1-2	15	NA	CASSSRTVSRDGYTF	TGTGCCAGCAGCTCGAGGACAGTCTCCCGTGATGGCTACACCTTC
TRBV11-2	NA	TRBJ2-1	14	NA	CASRGSASYNEQFF	TGTGCCAGCAGGGGATCCGCCTCTTACAATGAGCAGTTCTTC
TRBV6-2/TRBV6-3	TRBD1	TRBJ1-3	16	NA	CASSYSKGAQGNTIYF	TGTGCCAGCAGTTACTCGAAGGGGGCGCAGGGAAACACCATATATTTT
TRBV6-5	TRBD2	TRBJ2-3	14	few	CASSSAGATDTQYF	TGTGCCAGCAGTTCAGCGGGGGCCACAGATACGCAGTATTTT
TRBV13	TRBD1	TRBJ2-2	17	NA	CASSLPTGVMSTGELFF	TGTGCCAGCAGCCTGCCGACAGGGGTGATGAGCACCGGGGAGCTGTTTTTT
TRBV20-1	NA	TRBJ1-2	12	few	CSATPGERGYTF	TGCAGTGCGACCCCAGGGGAAAGGGGCTACACCTTC
TRBV3-1	NA	TRBJ1-1	14	NA	CASSHNLGVPEAFF	TGTGCCAGCAGCCACAACCTAGGGGTCCCTGAAGCTTTCTTT
TRBV20-1	NA	TRBJ2-5	12	NA	CSARVRQETQYF	TGCAGTGCTAGAGTACGCCAAGAGACCCAGTACTTC
TRBV9	NA	TRBJ1-1	13	NA	CASSPVRSSEAFF	TGTGCCAGCAGCCCGGTCCGTAGCTCTGAAGCTTTCTTT
TRBV6-6	TRBD1	TRBJ1-2	13	few	CASTRDSGYGYTF	TGTGCCAGCACCAGGGACAGTGGCTATGGCTACACCTTC
TRBV7-8	NA	TRBJ2-2	17	few	CASSPKGAGGTTGELFF	TGTGCCAGCAGCCCAAAGGGGGCGGGAGGAACGACCGGGGAGCTGTTTTTT
TRBV29-1	TRBD1	TRBJ2-3	15	few	CSVDRGQGAKDTQYF	TGCAGCGTTGATCGTGGACAGGGGGCGAAAGATACGCAGTATTTT
TRBV7-9	NA	TRBJ2-5	19	NA	CASSLPGDSRTPGGETQYF	TGTGCCAGCAGCTTACCGGGAGACAGCAGAACCCCCGGGGGAGAGACCCAGTACTTC
TRBV29-1	TRBD1	TRBJ2-7	15	many	CSVEGTGSNSYEQYF	TGCAGCGTTGAAGGGACAGGATCCAACTCCTACGAGCAGTACTTC
TRBV29-1	NA	TRBJ1-4	15	NA	CSVGPRGGANEKLFF	TGCAGCGTTGGGCCTCGGGGGGGTGCTAATGAAAAACTGTTTTTT
TRBV5-1	TRBD1	TRBJ2-1	16	few	CASSPEQGAGYNEQFF	TGCGCCAGCAGCCCGGAACAGGGGGCGGGGTACAATGAGCAGTTCTTC
TRBV5-1	NA	TRBJ2-5	15	few	CASSLSGPQQETQYF	TGCGCCAGCAGCTTAAGCGGCCCCCAACAAGAGACCCAGTACTTC
TRBV6-5	TRBD1	TRBJ2-1	19	few	CASSYNARGLLLTRNEQFF	TGTGCCAGCAGTTATAACGCCAGGGGGCTCCTCCTTACTCGGAATGAGCAGTTCTTC
TRBV3-1	NA	TRBJ2-7	14	NA	CASSHWGPTYEQYF	TGTGCCAGCAGTCACTGGGGGCCGACCTACGAGCAGTACTTC
TRBV3-1	TRBD2	TRBJ2-1	17	few	CASSQGAGGPSYDEQFF	TGTGCCAGCAGCCAAGGGGCGGGGGGGCCTTCCTACGATGAGCAGTTCTTC
TRBV7-9	TRBD2	TRBJ2-7	15	few	CASSFGTSGDYEQYF	TGTGCCAGCAGCTTCGGGACTAGCGGGGATTACGAGCAGTACTTC
TRBV6-6	TRBD2	TRBJ2-4	19	few	CASSYAGTSGSTIHNIQYF	TGTGCCAGCAGTTACGCCGGGACTAGCGGGAGTACGATCCATAACATTCAGTACTTC
TRBV7-9	TRBD1	TRBJ1-2	14	many	CASSPGQGGYGYTF	TGTGCCAGCAGCCCAGGACAGGGAGGCTATGGCTACACCTTC
TRBV3-1	TRBD1	TRBJ1-3	16	few	CASSQYGTGVGNTIYF	TGTGCCAGCAGCCAATACGGGACAGGGGTCGGAAACACCATATATTTT